The 26 T cell receptor beta chains listed next were all sequenced from one sample in a study of shared clonotypes between healthy human individuals. Terminally differentiated effector memory CD45RA+ cells were left out of the naive CD8 fraction, which was CD45RO-negative and positively selected for CCR7. Assay: immunoSEQ multiplex PCR; the TCRdb copy retains only in-frame clones and omits some. This sample has about 2,200,000 clones; around 93% occur once, and the top ten carry about 1.5%. Sequencing was done on a sample of naive CD8+ T cells from PBMCs. These receptors all come from a man younger than 35 in good health. Some clones in this sample may be carry-over from other donors' samples.

The chain joins TRBV9 to TRBJ1-6; perhaps TRBD1 as D (5 bases). V lost 4 bases, J lost 6 bases, and 11 bases lay in between. CDR3 length: 14 residues. The germline V gene has CDR1 SGDLS and CDR2 YYNGEE. The CDR3 sequence: CASSLVGPNSPLHF. The CDR3 DNA sequence: TGTGCCAGCAGCCTCGTGGGGCCTAATTCACCCCTCCACTTT.

The V and J genes are TRBV7-9 and TRBJ2-7; TRBD2 matches 8 bases. There are 15 residues in the CDR3. The germline gives CDR1 SEHNR, CDR2 FQNEAQ (reference sequence). The trim removed 4 bases at V and 4 bases at J, leaving 9 bases unmatched. CDR3 nucleotide sequence: TGTGCCAGCAGCTCCAATAGCGGGACCCGATACGAGCAGTACTTC. Translation gives CASSSNSGTRYEQYF.

This rearrangement joins TRBV6-6 to TRBJ1-2; a weak D match, TRBD1 (5 bases). The germline gives CDR1 MNHNY, CDR2 SVGAGI (reference sequence). The CDR3 runs 15 residues. V was clipped by 5 bases and J by 4 bases, with 17 bases between them. The CDR3 loop is CASSDPQGIGYGYTF. CDR3 in DNA: TGTGCCAGCAGTGACCCCCAGGGTATTGGCTATGGCTACACCTTC.

Details on this clone: This specimen includes other DNA sequences encoding the same CDR3. CDR3 region: CASSLTGNYGYTF. CDR3 DNA sequence: TGTGCCAGCAGTTTAACAGGGAACTATGGCTACACCTTC. The chain joins TRBV28 to TRBJ1-2; tentatively, D is TRBD1 (6 bases). V lost 2 bases to trimming and J lost 2 bases, with 6 bases between them. Germline V CDR1 and CDR2: MDHEN, SYDVKM. The CDR3 is 13 residues long.

The chain carries TRBV27 and TRBJ2-2, with TRBD1 as a possible D gene (5 bases). The CDR3 sequence is 15 residues long. CDR1 MNHEY and CDR2 SMNVEV come from the germline V gene (reference sequence). With 2 bases removed from V and 1 base from J, the gap between germline ends came to 8 bases. The CDR3 coding sequence is TGTGCCAGCAGTTTAGCAGGGATGAACACCGGGGAGCTGTTTTTT. Translated, it gives CASSLAGMNTGELFF.

Regarding this clone: The identical CDR3 is also encoded by other nucleotide sequences in the sample. J is TRBJ2-1 and V is TRBV7-9, with 10 bases lining up with TRBD2. Per the germline V gene, CDR1 is SEHNR and CDR2 is FQNEAQ (reference sequence). The CDR3 loop spans 15 amino acids. V was pared by 0 bases and J by 6 bases, with 2 bases of the junction left unmatched. The CDR3 sequence is CASSLAAGGPNEQFF. Written as DNA, the CDR3 is TGTGCCAGCAGCTTAGCAGCGGGAGGGCCCAATGAGCAGTTCTTC. Based on the CDR3 plus reference TRBV7-9 and TRBJ2-1, the full variable domain is DTGVSQNPRHKITKRGQNVTFRCDPISEHNRLYWYRQTLGQGPEFLTYFQNEAQLEKSRLLSDRFSAERPKGSFSTLEIQRTEQGDSAMYLCASSLAAGGPNEQFFGPGTRLTVL.

This rearrangement joins TRBV6-5 to TRBJ1-1; tentatively, D is TRBD1 (6 bases). Germline V gene lookup returns CDR1 MNHEY and CDR2 SVGAGI. The CDR3 runs to 14 residues. Deletions cut 1 base from V and 4 bases from J, with 10 bases between. The CDR3 region is CASSYWGGATEAFF. CDR3 bases: TGTGCCAGCAGTTACTGGGGGGGGGCCACTGAAGCTTTCTTT.

The gene calls are TRBV11-2 and TRBJ2-7; a weak D match, TRBD1 (6 bases). Germline CDR1 reads SGHAT; CDR2 reads FQNNGV. This CDR3 has 16 residues. V was pared by 2 bases and J by 6 bases, with 20 bases between. Here the CDR3 DNA reads TGTGCCAGCAGCTTATACCCCAGGGGCCAGGCCCCCGAGCAGTACTTC. It specifies CASSLYPRGQAPEQYF.

This clone was picked up a small number of times. At the DNA level, this CDR3 is encoded by other sequences in the same sample as well. The genes are TRBV9 and TRBJ2-6; no clear D. Germline CDR1 and CDR2: SGDLS and YYNGEE. V was pared by 0 bases and J by 1 base, with 5 bases between. This CDR3 is 15 amino acids long. The CDR3: CASSVAPSGANVLTF. CDR3 nucleotides: TGTGCCAGCAGCGTAGCACCATCTGGGGCCAACGTCCTGACTTTC.

The chain recombines TRBV19 with TRBJ2-7; 9 bases are shared with TRBD2. Germline trimming cut 9 bases from V and 5 bases from J; bases unmatched to any gene: 11. The CDR3 has 14 residues. The germline V gene has CDR1 LNHDA and CDR2 SQIVND (reference sequence). CDR3 sequence reads: CASRLAGGPHEQYF. The CDR3 DNA sequence: TGTGCCAGCCGCCTGGCGGGAGGGCCCCACGAGCAGTACTTC. Drawing the rest from reference TRBV19 and TRBJ2-7, the complete variable domain is DGGITQSPKYLFRKEGQNVTLSCEQNLNHDAMYWYRQDPGQGLRLIYYSQIVNDFQKGDIAEGYSVSREKKESFPLTVTSAQKNPTAFYLCASRLAGGPHEQYFGPGTRLTVT.

The gene calls are TRBV9 and TRBJ2-1; 10 nucleotides line up with TRBD2. After removal of 3 bases from V and 2 bases from J, the junction contained 5 bases not matched to a gene. The CDR3 contains 16 residues. Germline V gene sequence: CDR1 SGDLS, CDR2 YYNGEE. The CDR3 DNA reads as TGTGCCAGCAGCGCCAGCGGGAGGGCGGCCTACAATGAGCAGTTCTTC. It yields the protein CASSASGRAAYNEQFF.

V usage is TRBV7-9 and J usage is TRBJ2-7; D is uncertain. V was clipped by 5 bases and J by 1 base, with 15 bases between them. Germline lookup yields CDR1 SEHNR and CDR2 FQNEAQ (reference sequence). CDR3 size: 15 residues. The CDR3 DNA follows: TGTGCCAGCAGCCGAAGAGGACCCGTTTCCTACGAGCAGTACTTC. It encodes CASSRRGPVSYEQYF.

V and J are TRBV6-5 and TRBJ2-3, with D perhaps being TRBD1 or TRBD2 (5 bases each). V was shortened by 6 bases and J by 6 bases, with 19 bases between the two germline ends. Germline CDR1 MNHEY, CDR2 SVGAGI. The CDR3 spans 15 residues. The CDR3 region has the DNA TGTGCCAGCAGAGATACCGGGACCCTCCGGGATACGCAGTATTTT. It specifies CASRDTGTLRDTQYF.

This rearrangement joins TRBV2 to TRBJ1-2; tentatively, D is TRBD1 (5 bases). CDR3 length: 16 residues. V lost 3 bases and J lost 2, with 16 bases in between. CDR1 is SNHLY and CDR2 is FYNNEI in the germline V gene. The CDR3 spells CASSEGLAGGNYGYTF. CDR3 nucleotides: TGTGCCAGCAGTGAGGGACTAGCGGGAGGAAACTATGGCTACACCTTC.

The chain couples TRBV28 to TRBJ1-4; D may be TRBD1 (6 bases). CDR3 length: 16 residues. The germline gives CDR1 MDHEN, CDR2 SYDVKM. V lost 1 base to trimming and J lost 5 bases, with 14 bases between them. CDR3 residues: CASSLFIGGLNEKLFF. CDR3 bases: TGTGCCAGCAGTTTATTCATCGGGGGCCTAAATGAAAAACTGTTTTTT.

As regards this clone: Other DNA variants within this sample encode the same CDR3. The chain has TRBV27 and TRBJ1-2, with TRBD1 as a possible D gene (5 bases). This CDR3 is 13 amino acids long. The germline V gene has CDR1 MNHEY and CDR2 SMNVEV (reference sequence). Trimming cost V 6 bases and J 4 bases, with 12 bases left between them. CDR3 sequence: CASRGQGGYGYTF. The CDR3 bases are TGTGCCAGCAGAGGGCAGGGAGGCTATGGCTACACCTTC.

This rearrangement joins TRBV7-6 to TRBJ1-5; a weak D match, TRBD1 (5 bases). This CDR3 contains 18 residues. V shed 1 base and J shed 6 bases, with 22 bases lying between them. CDR1 is SGHVS, CDR2 FNYEAQ, per germline. The CDR3 region has the DNA TGTGCCAGCAGCTTAGACGGGGCAGGCCCCCTTTTGGGTCAGCCCCAGCATTTT. This codes for CASSLDGAGPLLGQPQHF.

The chain is built from TRBV9 and TRBJ2-1; D may be TRBD2 (7 bases). CDR3 length: 15 residues. V was shortened by 0 bases and J by 3 bases, with 10 bases between the two germline ends. Germline lookup yields CDR1 SGDLS and CDR2 YYNGEE. CDR3 nucleotides: TGTGCCAGCAGCGTAGAAGCGGGACACTACAATGAGCAGTTCTTC. As protein: CASSVEAGHYNEQFF.

The chain has TRBV7-9 and TRBJ2-7, with 7 positions matching TRBD1. V lost 5 bases and J lost 4; bases outside the gene matches: 8. This CDR3 comprises 14 residues. Germline CDR1 is SEHNR and CDR2 is FQNEAQ (reference sequence). DNA for the CDR3: TGTGCCAGCAGCACGGGACAGCTGAATTACGAGCAGTACTTC. Its translation is CASSTGQLNYEQYF.

The chain links TRBV9 to TRBJ2-1; 7 nucleotides align to TRBD2. The CDR3 sequence is 18 residues long. Germline V CDR1 and CDR2: SGDLS, YYNGEE. J gave up 0 bases and V 4 bases, and 13 bases lay outside the gene matches. CDR3 nucleotides: TGTGCCAGCAGCCCGCGATGGGGGGGACTCAGCTCCTACAATGAGCAGTTCTTC. Translated: CASSPRWGGLSSYNEQFF.

The chain employs TRBV11-2 and TRBJ2-5, with D unclear. There are 12 residues in the CDR3. V shed 6 bases and J shed 5 bases, with 10 bases lying between them. Germline values: CDR1 SGHAT, CDR2 FQNNGV. CDR3 sequence: CASRPPGETQYF. CDR3 coding DNA: TGTGCCAGCAGGCCACCTGGTGAGACCCAGTACTTC.

V is TRBV6-1 and J is TRBJ1-4; TRBD1 is a possible D gene (6 bases). The CDR3 sequence is 15 residues long. Germline V gives CDR1 MNHNS, CDR2 SASEGT. The V and J ends lost 6 bases and 8 bases respectively, with 19 bases between them. CDR3 sequence (DNA): TGTGCCAGCAGATTTGGGCCAGGGGTTGGGGAAAAACTGTTTTTT. Its protein product is CASRFGPGVGEKLFF.

The rearrangement links TRBV28 to TRBJ2-3; 8 bases match TRBD2. V trimming: 3 bases; J trimming: 3 bases; junction bases outside the gene matches: 11. The CDR3 totals 17 residues. Germline-derived CDR1 and CDR2 are MDHEN and SYDVKM. Written as DNA, the CDR3 is TGTGCCAGCAGTTTTGTTCGGGAGGGGCTCGATACAGATACGCAGTATTTT. This gives the protein CASSFVREGLDTDTQYF.

This chain joins TRBV7-9 and TRBJ1-5; D is possibly TRBD1 (5 bases). Germline V lookup: CDR1 SEHNR, CDR2 FQNEAQ (reference sequence). The CDR3 extends over 13 amino acids. V dropped 3 bases and J dropped 6 bases, with 9 bases sitting between them. The CDR3 region has the DNA TGTGCCAGCAGCTTGGGGACCTTTCAGCCCCAGCATTTT. It specifies CASSLGTFQPQHF.

The CDR3 reads CATSDRARNVQYF. Written as DNA, the CDR3 is TGTGCCACCTCGGACAGGGCTCGTAATGTGCAGTACTTC. The genes are TRBV19 and TRBJ2-7; 8 bases map to TRBD1. The J segment lost 9 bases and the V segment lost 10 bases, leaving 14 bases of the junction unmatched. The CDR3 extends over 13 amino acids. Germline V gene sequence: CDR1 LNHDA, CDR2 SQIVND (reference sequence).

The chain couples TRBV19 to TRBJ2-7; D is perhaps TRBD2 (5 bases). The CDR3 spans 14 residues. Trimming removed 5 bases from V and 2 bases from J, with 13 bases in between. Germline loops: CDR1 LNHDA, CDR2 SQIVND (reference sequence). This CDR3 reads CASSLGLGAYEQYF. In nucleotides, the CDR3 is TGTGCCAGTAGTCTTGGACTGGGAGCCTACGAGCAGTACTTC.